The 15 T cell receptor beta chains listed next were all sequenced from one sample in a study of blood T cell repertoires in COVID-19. TCRdb's copy holds only in-frame clones and misses some; the assay was immunoSEQ multiplex PCR. The sample contains a few hundred thousand clones, 84% of which appear only once. Sequenced input: peripheral blood. The receptor set was obtained from an elderly woman with COVID-19, enrolled during active disease.

This clone occurred once. This sequence joins TRBV2 and TRBJ2-5, with D tentatively TRBD2 (5 bases). The CDR3 extends over 14 amino acids. The V end lost 5 bases, the J end lost 13 bases, and 23 bases lay between the germline ends. Germline V gene lookup returns CDR1 SNHLY and CDR2 FYNNEI. CDR3 sequence (DNA): TGTGCCAGCAGTTCCGATATAGGACCCGGGGTTGGGTACTTC. It is translated as CASSSDIGPGVGYF.

V and J are TRBV5-6 and TRBJ1-1; tentatively, D is TRBD1 (6 bases). Trimming took 0 bases from V and 7 from J, leaving 13 bases between them. CDR3 length: 14 residues. From germline, CDR1 is SGHDT and CDR2 YYEEEE. The CDR3 bases are TGTGCCAGCAGCTTGGGACAGGTTGGGGGTGAAGCTTTCTTT. It translates to CASSLGQVGGEAFF.

This clone came up a few times. The CDR3 loop is CASSGQGSHSGNTIYF. For the CDR3, the DNA is TGCGCCAGCAGCGGACAGGGGTCCCACTCTGGAAACACCATATATTTT. The chain carries TRBV5-1 and TRBJ1-3; 9 nucleotides match TRBD1. The CDR3 loop spans 16 amino acids. V lost 4 bases, J lost 0 bases, and 5 bases stayed unmatched. Per germline, CDR1 SGHRS and CDR2 YFSETQ.

The rearrangement joins TRBV6-5 to TRBJ2-5; no clear D. Trimming stripped 7 bases from V and 2 bases from J, with 8 bases between. CDR1 and CDR2 (germline): MNHEY, SVGAGI. The CDR3 length is 12 residues. As DNA, the CDR3 is TGTGCCAGCAATCGTCTACAAGAGACCCAGTACTTC. It translates to CASNRLQETQYF.

The chain is built from TRBV9 and TRBJ2-6, with TRBD1 matching 8 bases. The J segment lost 6 bases and the V segment lost 3 bases, leaving 5 bases of the junction unmatched. Germline V lookup: CDR1 SGDLS, CDR2 YYNGEE. The CDR3 length is 15 residues. CDR3 coding DNA: TGTGCCAGCAGCGCACAGGGGGTTGTGGCCAACGTCCTGACTTTC. Amino acid sequence: CASSAQGVVANVLTF.

The chain is built from TRBV6-1 and TRBJ1-2; unclear D gene. Germline lookup yields CDR1 MNHNS and CDR2 SASEGT. V dropped 1 base and J dropped 2 bases, with 8 bases sitting between them. This CDR3 contains 14 residues. The CDR3, as DNA: TGTGCCAGCAGTGAAGGGCACCAGAACTATGGCTACACCTTC. Translated: CASSEGHQNYGYTF.

The chain is built from TRBV6-2 or TRBV6-3 and TRBJ2-1, with TRBD2 matching over 10 bases. This CDR3 is 15 amino acids long. Germline CDR1 MNHEY, CDR2 SVGEGT. Trimming took 6 bases from V and 6 from J; bases not matched to a gene: 8. This chain's CDR3 is CASSPAGGPSNEQFF. The CDR3 DNA follows: TGTGCCAGCAGCCCAGCGGGGGGGCCGTCCAATGAGCAGTTCTTC.

This chain joins TRBV11-3 and TRBJ2-1, with D perhaps TRBD2 (5 bases). The CDR3 is made up of 13 amino acids. CDR1 is SGHNT and CDR2 is YENEEA in the germline V gene. V was clipped by 3 bases and J by 10 bases, with 13 bases between them. CDR3 residues: CASSFSPPGEQFF. DNA of the CDR3: TGTGCCAGCAGCTTCTCACCTCCGGGGGAGCAGTTCTTC.

The chain employs TRBV6-6 and TRBJ2-6; the D gene is possibly TRBD2 (6 bases). This CDR3 has 16 residues. Trimming cost V 2 bases and J 0 bases, with 8 bases left between them. Looked up from germline, CDR1 is MNHNY and CDR2 is SVGAGI (reference sequence). The CDR3 is CASSYRAGSGANVLTF. For the CDR3, the DNA is TGTGCCAGCAGTTACAGAGCGGGCTCTGGGGCCAACGTCCTGACTTTC.

Notes on this clone: The junction shows a germline mismatch at one end, possibly a read error. The chain is built from TRBV20-1 and TRBJ1-2; TRBD1 might be the D (6 bases). Germline CDR1 reads DFQATT; CDR2 reads SNEGSKA (reference sequence). This CDR3 has 10 residues. The CDR3 nucleotides read TGCAGTGTCAGGGGTCCGTCTAGACTTTTC. Its translation: CSVRGPSRLF.

The gene calls are TRBV2 and TRBJ2-3; 9 bases match TRBD2. Germline CDR1 is SNHLY and CDR2 is FYNNEI. Unmatched junction bases numbered 7, after V lost 1 base and J lost 5 bases. The CDR3 has 16 residues. The CDR3 DNA sequence: TGTGCCAGCAGTGAAGGGGTGCGGGGGGGCCTAGATACGCAGTATTTT. Its protein product is CASSEGVRGGLDTQYF. Using reference TRBV2 and TRBJ2-3 for the parts outside the CDR3, the full variable domain is EPEVTQTPSHQVTQMGQEVILRCVPISNHLYFYWYRQILGQKVEFLVSFYNNEISEKSEIFDDQFSVERPDGSNFTLKIRSTKLEDSAMYFCASSEGVRGGLDTQYFGPGTRLTVL.

The chain joins TRBV18 to TRBJ2-7; D is possibly TRBD1 (6 bases). The CDR3 is 14 amino acids. Trimming cost V 3 bases and J 4 bases, with 13 bases left between them. Germline CDR1 KGHSH, CDR2 LQKENI. CDR3 in amino acids: CASSPPNGQYEQYF. The DNA of the CDR3 is TGTGCCAGCTCACCGCCAAACGGACAGTACGAGCAGTACTTC.

The chain joins TRBV2 to TRBJ2-2, with a weak D call TRBD2 (6 bases). Germline CDR1 reads SNHLY; CDR2 reads FYNNEI. The CDR3 consists of 16 residues. The V end was cut by 7 bases, the J end by 1 base, with 16 bases between. The CDR3 loop is CASTSSGGRNTGELFF. The CDR3 nucleotides read TGTGCCAGCACCTCGTCCGGGGGACGGAACACCGGGGAGCTGTTTTTT.

The chain uses TRBV2 and TRBJ2-5; TRBD1 matches 9 bases. The CDR3 covers 14 residues. Per the germline V gene, CDR1 is SNHLY and CDR2 is FYNNEI. With 5 bases clipped from V and 5 bases from J, the junction kept 6 bases outside the gene matches. Written as DNA, the CDR3 is TGTGCCAGCAGTAAAGGGGACAGGGTGGAGACCCAGTACTTC. Protein sequence: CASSKGDRVETQYF.

The rearrangement links TRBV7-2 to TRBJ2-5, with TRBD2 matching 16 bases. The CDR3 has 18 amino acids. Germline assignment: CDR1 SGHTA and CDR2 FQGNSA. V dropped 5 bases and J dropped 7; count of bases not matched to a gene: 13. DNA for the CDR3: TGTGCCAGCAGCCAAGACGGGACTAGCGGGGGGGCTTCGGGGACCCAGTACTTC. This gives the protein CASSQDGTSGGASGTQYF.